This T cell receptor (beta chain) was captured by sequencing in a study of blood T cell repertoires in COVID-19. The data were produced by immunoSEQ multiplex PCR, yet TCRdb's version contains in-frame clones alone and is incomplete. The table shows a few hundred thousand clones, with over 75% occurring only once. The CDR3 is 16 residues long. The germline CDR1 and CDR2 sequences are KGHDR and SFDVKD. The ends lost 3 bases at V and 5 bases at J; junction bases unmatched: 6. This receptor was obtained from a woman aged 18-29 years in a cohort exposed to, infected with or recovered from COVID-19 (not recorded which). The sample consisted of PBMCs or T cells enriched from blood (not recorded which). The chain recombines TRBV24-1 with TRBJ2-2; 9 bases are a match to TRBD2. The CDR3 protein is CATSDSAGGTTGELFF. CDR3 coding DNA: TGTGCCACCAGTGATAGCGCGGGGGGGACTACCGGGGAGCTGTTTTTT.